Listed here are 24 T cell receptor beta chains from one sample, sequenced in a study of T-cell reconstitution after alpha-beta-depleted transplantation in children (dated by TCRdb to between 2015 and 2016). According to the study, the label for this sample's treatment or condition signals: allogeneic hematopoietic cell transplantation with graft depleted of TCRalphabeta T cells and CD19 B cells. The method behind the library was PCR. The data were produced on an Illumina HiSeq 2500. TCR library preparation used molecular barcoding, with unique molecular identifiers applied to normalize quantification of the TCRbeta repertoire. TCRdb ran its own pipeline on the public reads, namely fastp trimming at Q25 and MiXCR clone calling, and kept in-frame beta chains. Every distinct CDR3 protein forms one entry, paired with its most common genes and DNA. For this sample the table gives about 980,000 distinct CDR3 sequences, of which roughly 29% were detected only once. Together, the top ten hold about 28% of the sample.

The sample in question was PBMCs, mostly from graft donor cells, obtained 360 days after TCRalphabeta/CD19-depleted stem cell transplant. The source is a boy under three years old who had a stem cell transplant for SCID, so the T cells may come from the graft donor.

This clonotype was picked up a small number of times. The chain couples TRBV2 to TRBJ2-1; a weak D match, TRBD1 (6 bases). The germline V gene encodes CDR1 SNHLY and CDR2 FYNNEI. This CDR3 is 13 amino acids long. Trimming removed 3 bases from V and 9 bases from J, with 12 bases in between. The CDR3: CASSDGQSGEQFF. CDR3 bases: TGTGCCAGCAGTGACGGACAGTCCGGTGAGCAGTTCTTC. Full variable domain (rest looked up from reference TRBV2 and TRBJ2-1): EPEVTQTPSHQVTQMGQEVILRCVPISNHLYFYWYRQILGQKVEFLVSFYNNEISEKSEIFDDQFSVERPDGSNFTLKIRSTKLEDSAMYFCASSDGQSGEQFFGPGTRLTVL.

This clonotype occurred a few times. This sequence joins TRBV25-1 and TRBJ2-7; D unclear. The CDR3 contains 14 residues. The germline CDR1 and CDR2 sequences are MGHDK and SYGVNS. V was pared by 4 bases and J by 4 bases, with 14 bases between. The CDR3 bases are TGTGCCAGCAGTGGCCCCACGGTATGGTACGAGCAGTACTTC. Residues: CASSGPTVWYEQYF.

V usage is TRBV15 and J usage is TRBJ2-4, with D possibly TRBD2 on 6 matching bases. V dropped 0 bases and J dropped 0 bases, with 9 bases sitting between them. The CDR3 spans 16 residues. Germline CDR1 reads LNHNV; CDR2 reads YYDKDF (reference sequence). CDR3: CATSRDRGLAKNIQYF. In DNA, the CDR3 is TGTGCCACCAGCAGAGATCGGGGGTTAGCCAAAAACATTCAGTACTTC.

The chain couples TRBV20-1 to TRBJ2-7, with 12 bases lining up with TRBD2. Germline trimming cut 1 base from V and 4 bases from J; bases unmatched to any gene: 5. This CDR3 has 15 residues. Germline assignment: CDR1 DFQATT and CDR2 SNEGSKA (reference sequence). CDR3 in DNA: TGCAGTGCTAGAGCCGGACTAGCGGGGATTTACGAGCAGTACTTC. This sequence encodes CSARAGLAGIYEQYF.

In its sample, this clonotype was seen a few times. V is TRBV18 and J is TRBJ2-7; 8 bases map to TRBD2. V gave up 4 bases and J gave up 4 bases; unmatched junction bases: 12. CDR1 is KGHSH and CDR2 is LQKENI in the germline V gene. CDR3 size: 16 residues. The CDR3: CASSLGGTRRGYEQYF. DNA for the CDR3: TGTGCCAGCTCACTAGGTGGGACTAGGCGGGGATACGAGCAGTACTTC.

This clonotype was picked up a small number of times. This CDR3 is CASSYRVSGNTIYF. In DNA form, the CDR3 reads TGTGCCAGCAGTTACAGGGTCTCTGGAAACACCATATATTTT. The chain carries TRBV6-5 and TRBJ1-3; no firm D call. CDR1 MNHEY and CDR2 SVGAGI come from the germline V gene. V gave up 2 bases and J gave up 0 bases, with 5 bases separating them. The CDR3 runs to 14 residues.

The V call is TRBV15, the J call TRBJ2-5; D unresolved. The germline CDR1 and CDR2 sequences are LNHNV and YYDKDF (reference sequence). The CDR3 contains 12 residues. V was pared by 0 bases and J by 7 bases, with 6 bases between. Here the CDR3 DNA reads TGTGCCACCAGCAGAGATTATCGGACCCAGTACTTC. Translated: CATSRDYRTQYF.

This clonotype has only a few counts. J is TRBJ1-1 and V is TRBV20-1; 7 nucleotides align to TRBD1. V lost 6 bases, J lost 0 bases, and 10 bases stayed unmatched. The CDR3 totals 15 residues. Per germline, CDR1 DFQATT and CDR2 SNEGSKA (reference sequence). The CDR3 sequence: CSAYRTGNMNTEAFF. CDR3 nucleotide sequence: TGCAGTGCCTACAGGACAGGAAACATGAACACTGAAGCTTTCTTT.

This clonotype was detected a few times. This chain joins TRBV7-2 and TRBJ2-6; D is ambiguous. Germline lookup yields CDR1 SGHTA and CDR2 FQGNSA. Trimming took 3 bases from V and 0 from J, leaving 12 bases between them. This CDR3 is built from 17 residues. The CDR3: CASSLFALSSGANVLTF. The CDR3 nucleotides read TGTGCCAGCAGCTTGTTCGCTTTGAGCTCTGGGGCCAACGTCCTGACTTTC.

This clonotype was seen a few times. V usage is TRBV7-8 and J usage is TRBJ2-7; perhaps TRBD1 as D (5 bases). CDR1 and CDR2 (germline): SGHVS, FQNEAQ. V dropped 2 bases and J dropped 7 bases, with 21 bases sitting between them. The CDR3 has 16 amino acids. The CDR3 DNA reads as TGTGCCAGCAGCTTACCACCTCGACAGATTCGGGTAGAGCAGTACTTC. Protein: CASSLPPRQIRVEQYF. Drawing the rest from reference TRBV7-8 and TRBJ2-7, the complete variable domain is GAGVSQSPRYKVAKRGQDVALRCDPISGHVSLFWYQQALGQGPEFLTYFQNEAQLDKSGLPSDRFFAERPEGSVSTLKIQRTQQEDSAVYLCASSLPPRQIRVEQYFGPGTRLTVT.

V is TRBV29-1 and J is TRBJ1-1; tentatively, D is TRBD1 (5 bases). The CDR3 is made up of 13 amino acids. Germline V gives CDR1 SQVTM, CDR2 ANQGSEA. Trimming pared 7 bases from V and 4 bases from J, leaving 16 bases between. The CDR3 region is CSGLGGRATEAFF. The CDR3 DNA follows: TGCAGCGGTTTGGGGGGAAGAGCCACTGAAGCTTTCTTT.

This chain joins TRBV5-1 and TRBJ2-7; possibly TRBD2 for D (6 bases). V gave up 3 bases and J gave up 3 bases, with 13 bases separating them. The germline CDR1 and CDR2 sequences are SGHRS and YFSETQ. CDR3 length: 14 residues. Here the CDR3 DNA reads TGCGCCAGCAGCTGGGGGGACTTCGACTACGAGCAGTACTTC. Translating it yields CASSWGDFDYEQYF.

This clonotype was seen more than once but under ten times. The chain has TRBV5-1 and TRBJ1-1; possible D gene TRBD1, 5 bases. This CDR3 comprises 15 residues. The germline V gene has CDR1 SGHRS and CDR2 YFSETQ. Deletions cut 4 bases from V and 1 base from J, with 14 bases between. The CDR3 is CASSDRPGRNTEAFF. In DNA, the CDR3 is TGCGCCAGCAGCGACCGTCCAGGGCGGAACACTGAAGCTTTCTTT.

This chain connects TRBV20-1 to TRBJ2-7; D is ambiguous. V was cut by 5 bases and J by 6 bases, with 23 bases left in between. The CDR3 has 15 residues. Germline lookup yields CDR1 DFQATT and CDR2 SNEGSKA (reference sequence). The DNA for the CDR3 is TGCAGTGCTCCAGTACCGGGCACGCAGCGAGGCGAGCAGTACTTC. Translated: CSAPVPGTQRGEQYF.

The chain has TRBV4-3 and TRBJ2-7; D is possibly TRBD1 (6 bases). This CDR3 has 17 amino acids. With 2 bases removed from V and 0 bases from J, the gap between germline ends came to 17 bases. Germline V CDR1 and CDR2: LGHNA, YSLEER. CDR3: CASSQFPTGPSSYEQYF. The CDR3 coding sequence is TGCGCCAGCAGCCAATTCCCTACAGGGCCCAGCTCCTACGAGCAGTACTTC.

The V and J genes are TRBV12-3 or TRBV12-4 and TRBJ2-7; 11 bases agree with TRBD1. Trimming cost V 3 bases and J 3 bases; bases outside gene matches: 4. The CDR3 is 15 amino acids. As DNA, the CDR3 is TGTGCCAGCAGTTTCCCGGGACAGGGGGTCTACGAGCAGTACTTC. It codes for CASSFPGQGVYEQYF.

The sample holds many counts of this clonotype. The chain is built from TRBV9 and TRBJ2-5; 8 bases map to TRBD1. The CDR3 has 15 residues. J lost 2 bases, V lost 3 bases, and 6 bases had no gene match. CDR1 SGDLS and CDR2 YYNGEE come from the germline V gene. The CDR3 DNA follows: TGTGCCAGCAGCGCAGCAGGGGGCCCTCAAGAGACCCAGTACTTC. It translates to CASSAAGGPQETQYF. Together with reference TRBV9 and TRBJ2-5, the CDR3 gives the full variable domain: DSGVTQTPKHLITATGQRVTLRCSPRSGDLSVYWYQQSLDQGLQFLIQYYNGEERAKGNILERFSAQQFPDLHSELNLSSLELGDSALYFCASSAAGGPQETQYFGPGTRLLVL.

This sequence joins TRBV15 and TRBJ2-7; a possible D gene is TRBD1 (6 bases). V was pared by 2 bases and J by 5 bases, with 16 bases between. Germline V gene data show CDR1 as LNHNV and CDR2 as YYDKDF (reference sequence). This CDR3 contains 15 residues. For the CDR3, the DNA is TGTGCCACCAGCAGATCTGGACAGTGGGGCCACGAGCAGTACTTC. Protein product: CATSRSGQWGHEQYF. Combining the CDR3 with reference TRBV15 and TRBJ2-7 gives the whole variable domain DAMVIQNPRYQVTQFGKPVTLSCSQTLNHNVMYWYQQKSSQAPKLLFHYYDKDFNNEADTPDNFQSRRPNTSFCFLDIRSPGLGDTAMYLCATSRSGQWGHEQYFGPGTRLTVT.

The chain uses TRBV20-1 and TRBJ1-1, with 8 bases lining up with TRBD1. Germline V CDR1 and CDR2: DFQATT, SNEGSKA (reference sequence). V lost 3 bases and J lost 1; bases outside the gene matches: 4. The CDR3 totals 14 residues. The CDR3 reads CSARPDRGNTEAFF. CDR3 DNA sequence: TGCAGTGCTAGGCCCGACAGGGGGAACACTGAAGCTTTCTTT.

The chain couples TRBV29-1 to TRBJ2-2, with 7 nucleotides matching TRBD1. V lost 5 bases to trimming and J lost 6 bases; unmatched junction nucleotides: 3. CDR1 SQVTM and CDR2 ANQGSEA come from the germline V gene. This CDR3 region has 12 residues. For the CDR3, the DNA is TGCAGCGTTACGCAGGGGGCCGGGGAGCTGTTTTTT. Translating gives CSVTQGAGELFF.

The chain uses TRBV9 and TRBJ2-5; D is perhaps TRBD2 (6 bases). This CDR3 region has 14 residues. Per the germline V gene, CDR1 is SGDLS and CDR2 is YYNGEE. V lost 0 bases and J lost 5, with 11 bases in between. The DNA of the CDR3 is TGTGCCAGCAGCGTAGCGGGGGTGTGGGAGACCCAGTACTTC. Protein: CASSVAGVWETQYF.

This chain connects TRBV7-2 to TRBJ2-5; the D gene could be TRBD1 or TRBD2 (6 bases each). V shed 2 bases and J shed 5 bases, with 15 bases lying between them. CDR3 length equals 15 residues. CDR1 is SGHTA, CDR2 FQGNSA, per germline. The DNA of the CDR3 is TGTGCCAGCAGCTTACAACGGGGGCGTGACGAGACCCAGTACTTC. Its translation is CASSLQRGRDETQYF.

The chain carries TRBV5-1 and TRBJ2-7, with TRBD2 matching over 8 bases. Germline assignment: CDR1 SGHRS and CDR2 YFSETQ. There are 16 residues in the CDR3. V lost 2 bases to trimming and J lost 2 bases; unmatched junction nucleotides: 9. CDR3 nucleotides: TGCGCCAGCAGCTTACGGGCCGGGGGGGTCCCCTACGAGCAGTACTTC. It codes for CASSLRAGGVPYEQYF.

The rearrangement links TRBV4-3 to TRBJ2-7, with 7 nucleotides matching TRBD2. Germline V gene data show CDR1 as LGHNA and CDR2 as YSLEER. The CDR3 covers 14 residues. Germline trimming cut 3 bases from V and 3 bases from J; bases unmatched to any gene: 5. The CDR3 here is CASSHLADYYEQYF. CDR3 in DNA: TGCGCCAGCAGCCACCTAGCGGACTACTACGAGCAGTACTTC.